This T cell receptor (beta chain) was sequenced in a study of blood T cell repertoires in COVID-19. Overall study context: The samples span acute and convalescent COVID-19 from the United States, Italy and Spain.

The germline CDR1 and CDR2 sequences are LNHDA and SQIVND (reference sequence). The CDR3 consists of 14 residues. Clones were sequenced by immunoSEQ multiplex PCR, and TCRdb holds only the in-frame ones, with some missing. Of about 140,000 clones in the sample, 88% are singletons; the top ten hold roughly 2.5%. Worth noting for this clone: The junction shows a germline mismatch at one end, possibly a read error.

The gene calls are TRBV19 and TRBJ2-3; D is perhaps TRBD1 (6 bases). The sample comprised peripheral blood. The receptor's source is a human donor with COVID-19, enrolled during active disease. The donor label of this sample is uncertain. The CDR3 reads CASSTPGRTDPQYF. The CDR3 DNA reads as TGTGCCAGTAGTACGCCAGGTCGGACAGATCCGCAGTATTTT.